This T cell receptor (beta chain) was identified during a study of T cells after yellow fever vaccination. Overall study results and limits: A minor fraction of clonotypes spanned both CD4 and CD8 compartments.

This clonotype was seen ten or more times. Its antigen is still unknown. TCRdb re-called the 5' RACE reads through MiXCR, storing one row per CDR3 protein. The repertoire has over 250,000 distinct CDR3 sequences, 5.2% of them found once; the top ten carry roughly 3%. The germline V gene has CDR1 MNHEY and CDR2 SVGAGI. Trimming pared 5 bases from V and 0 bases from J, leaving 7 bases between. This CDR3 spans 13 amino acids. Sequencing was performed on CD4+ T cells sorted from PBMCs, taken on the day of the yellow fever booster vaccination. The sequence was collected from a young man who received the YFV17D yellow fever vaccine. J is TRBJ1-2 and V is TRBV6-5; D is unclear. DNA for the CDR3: TGTGCCAGCAGTCCCCTCACTAACTATGGCTACACCTTC. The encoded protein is CASSPLTNYGYTF.